This is a list of T cell receptor beta chains from one sample in a study of blood T cell repertoires in COVID-19. This table comes from immunoSEQ multiplex PCR, and its TCRdb copy is limited to in-frame clones, with some not included. Here the sample spans some 260,000 clones, around 82% being singletons. Sequenced: peripheral blood. Receptor source: a woman of 80 years or more with active or convalescent COVID-19. CDR3s include the opening cysteine and the closing phenylalanine or tryptophan. A D gene is named only where the DNA matches it firmly. Not all rows give a size; the values are once, few, many and, for expanded clones, a class.

J gene,CDR3 length,V gene,clone size,D gene,CDR3 DNA,CDR3 protein
TRBJ2-1,13,TRBV11-2,NA,NA,TGTGCCAGCAGCCCAGGAGGCTACAATGAGCAGTTCTTC,CASSPGGYNEQFF
TRBJ2-1,15,TRBV3-1/TRBV3-2,NA,TRBD2,TGTGCCAGCAGCCAAAACAGCGGGAGTACTAATGAGCAGTTCTTC,CASSQNSGSTNEQFF
TRBJ1-3,15,TRBV5-1,NA,NA,TGCGCCAGCAGCTTGATGACAGGCTCTGGAAACACCATATATTTT,CASSLMTGSGNTIYF
TRBJ1-5,14,TRBV5-1,few,NA,TGCGCCAGCAGTCCAGGGGATAGCAATCAGCCCCAGCATTTT,CASSPGDSNQPQHF
TRBJ2-7,12,TRBV28,NA,NA,TGTGCCAGCAGTTTAAGACAGCACGAGCAGTACTTC,CASSLRQHEQYF
TRBJ2-1,18,TRBV5-8,NA,NA,TGTGCCAGCAGCTTGGCCACGTCTACTAGCAGATCCTACAATGAGCAGTTCTTC,CASSLATSTSRSYNEQFF
TRBJ1-4,15,TRBV5-1,once,TRBD1,TGCGCCAGCAGCCTAGGGACAGGGGGAAATGAAAAACTGTTTTTT,CASSLGTGGNEKLFF
TRBJ2-3,15,TRBV5-1,NA,NA,TGCGCCAGCAGCCCGCGCGTCCGACAAACAGATACGCAGTATTTT,CASSPRVRQTDTQYF
TRBJ1-2,15,TRBV24-1,NA,NA,TGTGCCACCAGTCCCTCGGGGGAGGGCAACTATGGCTACACCTTC,CATSPSGEGNYGYTF
TRBJ2-1,14,TRBV11-2,NA,NA,TGTGCCAGCAGCTATGGCAGCTCCTACAATGAGCAGTTCTTC,CASSYGSSYNEQFF
TRBJ2-3,14,TRBV10-3,NA,NA,TGTGCCATCAGTGGTAAGCGAGACACAGATACGCAGTATTTT,CAISGKRDTDTQYF
TRBJ1-5,15,TRBV5-8,few,NA,TGTGCCAGCAGCTCTTGGTACAGGGATCGTCAGCCCCAGCATTTT,CASSSWYRDRQPQHF
TRBJ2-3,19,TRBV28,NA,NA,TGTGCCAGCAGTTTGGCCGATGTCCGCTCGGGTTTCCTCACAGATACGCAGTATTTT,CASSLADVRSGFLTDTQYF
TRBJ1-1,16,TRBV4-2,few,TRBD1,TGTGCCAGCAGCCAAGAAAGAGACAGGGGGACCCCTGAAGCTTTCTTT,CASSQERDRGTPEAFF
TRBJ2-5,14,TRBV6-1,NA,NA,TGTGCCAGCAGTGAAGCAGGGGCCAGGGAGACCCAGTACTTC,CASSEAGARETQYF
TRBJ1-2,14,TRBV5-4,once,NA,TGTGCCAGCAGCTTGGAGGAGGGAATCTATGGCTACACCTTC,CASSLEEGIYGYTF
TRBJ1-2,17,TRBV19,NA,TRBD1,TGTGCCAGTAGTATCCTTGGTGACAGGGTGTTCGGCTATGGCTACACCTTC,CASSILGDRVFGYGYTF
TRBJ2-1,18,TRBV28,NA,TRBD2,TGTGCCAGCAATGTTCCCGGGGGGAGCGGGAGGGTATGGAATGAGCAGTTCTTC,CASNVPGGSGRVWNEQFF
TRBJ2-3,14,TRBV27,NA,NA,TGTGCCAGCAGTATTGTTCAGGGCACAGATACGCAGTATTTT,CASSIVQGTDTQYF
TRBJ2-1,15,TRBV27,NA,TRBD1,TGTGCCAGCACCCCGGGACAGGGGGCCAACAATGAGCAGTTCTTC,CASTPGQGANNEQFF
TRBJ2-7,14,TRBV3-1/TRBV3-2,NA,TRBD1,TGTGCCAGCAGCCCCGGGACAGCTCCCTACGAGCAGTACTTC,CASSPGTAPYEQYF
TRBJ2-3,17,TRBV5-4,NA,NA,TGTGCCAGCAGCTTGTTGAGTAGCGGTGCTAGCACAGATACGCAGTATTTT,CASSLLSSGASTDTQYF
TRBJ1-1,13,TRBV6-4,NA,NA,TGTGCCAGCAGTGTTAGAATGAACACTGAAGCTTTCTTT,CASSVRMNTEAFF
TRBJ2-7,14,TRBV7-2,NA,NA,TGTGCCAGCAGCTTGACAGGACCGACCTACGAGCAGTACTTC,CASSLTGPTYEQYF
TRBJ1-5,16,TRBV3-1/TRBV3-2,NA,TRBD1,TGTGCCAGCAGCCCCGGACAGGGGTTACAGAATCAGCCCCAGCATTTT,CASSPGQGLQNQPQHF
TRBJ1-1,13,TRBV5-1,once,TRBD1,TGCGCCAGCAAACAGGGGCAGAACACTGAAGCTTTCTTT,CASKQGQNTEAFF
TRBJ1-6,19,TRBV24-1,NA,TRBD1,TGTGCCACCAGTGATTTGAGGGACAGGGAAGGGTCCTATAATTCACCCCTCCACTTT,CATSDLRDREGSYNSPLHF